The 5 T cell receptor beta chains given below trace back to one sample, sequenced in a study of blood T cells in healthy people across ages. PCR was performed a second time for about 7 to 12 cycles using a sample-barcoded 5' primer and a J-beta primer mix. TCRdb analysed the 5' RACE reads with MiXCR anew, one entry per CDR3 protein. Of 500,000 to 650,000 distinct CDR3 sequences listed, about 26% are singletons. The same data also went into a second study, on T cells of mothers and their children.

The sample consisted of blood. Every receptor here comes from a boy aged 2 to 10 in good health.

The V gene is TRBV7-9, the J gene TRBJ1-1; 7 bases map to TRBD1. Germline CDR1 SEHNR, CDR2 FQNEAQ (reference sequence). The CDR3 has 16 amino acids. The junction had 12 bases not matched to a gene; V was cut back by 5 bases and J by 3 bases. The CDR3 is CASSLQPTGRDTEAFF. CDR3 coding DNA: TGTGCCAGCAGCCTTCAGCCGACAGGGAGGGACACTGAAGCTTTCTTT.

This clonotype was seen only a few times. The chain couples TRBV20-1 to TRBJ2-2; a weak D match, TRBD1 (5 bases). The length of the CDR3 is 16 residues. CDR1 DFQATT and CDR2 SNEGSKA come from the germline V gene (reference sequence). Trimming left V 2 bases short and J 0 bases short, with 13 bases between. The CDR3 spells CSARSSDNSNTGELFF. In DNA, the CDR3 is TGCAGTGCTAGATCTTCGGACAATTCGAACACCGGGGAGCTGTTTTTT.

This chain connects TRBV4-3 to TRBJ1-5; 10 bases are shared with TRBD1. CDR1 is LGHNA and CDR2 is YSLEER in the germline V gene. The CDR3 is 17 residues long. V lost 4 bases and J lost 4; bases outside the gene matches: 10. The CDR3 nucleotides are TGCGCCAGCAGCCCGACAGCTCCGGGACAGGGGAATCAGCCCCAGCATTTT. This translates into CASSPTAPGQGNQPQHF.

The sample holds a few counts of this clonotype. V usage is TRBV20-1 and J usage is TRBJ2-5; TRBD2 matches at 9 bases. V lost 7 bases and J lost 2; bases outside the gene matches: 2. The CDR3 covers 12 residues. CDR1 DFQATT and CDR2 SNEGSKA come from the germline V gene (reference sequence). The CDR3, as DNA: TGCAGTGTAGCGGGGGATCAAGAGACCCAGTACTTC. Protein sequence: CSVAGDQETQYF.

This chain joins TRBV4-3 and TRBJ1-1; D might be TRBD1 (6 bases). Between the trimmed V and J ends, which lost 0 bases and 4 bases, there was a span of 15 bases. There are 16 residues in the CDR3. The V gene's germline CDR1 is LGHNA and CDR2 YSLEER. CDR3 residues: CASSQDLGGGGTEAFF. DNA of the CDR3: TGCGCCAGCAGCCAAGATCTCGGGGGCGGGGGCACTGAAGCTTTCTTT.